These 25 T cell receptor beta chains were sequenced from one sample in a study of blood T cell repertoires in COVID-19. Method: immunoSEQ multiplex PCR; TCRdb's copy keeps in-frame clones and lacks some. Of approximately 110,000 clones in the sample, 81% were seen once. Input material: peripheral blood. The receptors here all came from a man aged 45 to 65 with acute or convalescent COVID-19.

The gene calls are TRBV28 and TRBJ2-5; D call uncertain. Trimming cost V 2 bases and J 2 bases, with 12 bases left between them. There are 15 residues in the CDR3. Germline CDR1 reads MDHEN; CDR2 reads SYDVKM. The CDR3 nucleotides read TGTGCCAGCAGTTTAGGTTGGCATCAGCAAGAGACCCAGTACTTC. Its translation is CASSLGWHQQETQYF. The entire variable domain, with the rest obtained from reference TRBV28 and TRBJ2-5, is as follows: DVKVTQSSRYLVKRTGEKVFLECVQDMDHENMFWYRQDPGLGLRLIYFSYDVKMKEKGDIPEGYSVSREKKERFSLILESASTNQTSMYLCASSLGWHQQETQYFGPGTRLLVL.

In DNA form, the CDR3 reads TGCGCCAGCAGCCAGACTAGCGGGGGGGCTAATGAGCAGTTCTTC. Translation: CASSQTSGGANEQFF. This sequence joins TRBV5-1 and TRBJ2-1; 14 positions agree with TRBD2. This CDR3 has 15 amino acids. After removal of 4 bases from V and 7 bases from J, the junction contained 4 bases not matched to a gene. CDR1 is SGHRS and CDR2 is YFSETQ in the germline V gene.

CDR3 sequence: CASSQGNRAYGYTF. In DNA, the CDR3 is TGTGCCAGCAGCCAAGGGAACAGGGCCTATGGCTACACCTTC. The chain employs TRBV3-1 (or the pseudogene TRBV3-2) and TRBJ1-2, with D perhaps TRBD1 (6 bases). Trimming left V 1 base short and J 4 bases short, with 10 bases between. The CDR3 has 14 residues. In germline, CDR1 is LGHDT, CDR2 YNNKEL (reference sequence).

The rearrangement joins TRBV28 to TRBJ2-7; 14 bases agree with TRBD2. Germline values: CDR1 MDHEN, CDR2 SYDVKM. CDR3 length: 17 amino acids. Trimming cost V 2 bases and J 0 bases; bases outside gene matches: 3. CDR3 protein: CASSLGLAGGISYEQYF. Here the CDR3 DNA reads TGTGCCAGCAGTTTAGGACTAGCGGGGGGCATCTCCTACGAGCAGTACTTC. Drawing the rest from reference TRBV28 and TRBJ2-7, the complete variable domain is DVKVTQSSRYLVKRTGEKVFLECVQDMDHENMFWYRQDPGLGLRLIYFSYDVKMKEKGDIPEGYSVSREKKERFSLILESASTNQTSMYLCASSLGLAGGISYEQYFGPGTRLTVT.

The rearrangement uses TRBV2 and TRBJ1-2; 8 bases are shared with TRBD1. The length of the CDR3 is 14 residues. Germline-derived CDR1 and CDR2 are SNHLY and FYNNEI. Trimming took 4 bases from V and 0 from J; bases not matched to a gene: 1. CDR3 loop: CASSGQGTNYGYTF. CDR3 coding DNA: TGTGCCAGCAGTGGACAGGGGACTAACTATGGCTACACCTTC.

The V gene is TRBV2, the J gene TRBJ1-2; tentative D call: TRBD1 (5 bases). V shed 3 bases and J shed 3 bases, with 11 bases lying between them. This CDR3 is 14 amino acids long. Germline-derived CDR1 and CDR2 are SNHLY and FYNNEI. The CDR3 reads CASSEERQYYGYTF. The CDR3 DNA sequence: TGTGCCAGCAGTGAGGAAAGACAGTACTATGGCTACACCTTC.

The chain has TRBV3-1 (or the pseudogene TRBV3-2) and TRBJ1-1; 8 bases match TRBD1. The V segment lost 3 bases and the J segment 8 bases; nucleotides outside the gene matches: 11. CDR3 length: 15 amino acids. Germline V lookup: CDR1 LGHDT, CDR2 YNNKEL (reference sequence). CDR3 protein: CASSQAETGEGEAFF. The DNA of the CDR3 is TGTGCCAGCAGCCAGGCTGAGACAGGGGAAGGGGAAGCTTTCTTT.

This clone has a single count. The chain is built from TRBV12-3 or TRBV12-4 and TRBJ1-3; no clear D gene. Trimming shortened V by 4 bases and J by 0 bases, and 4 bases separated the two germline ends. There are 13 residues in the CDR3. The CDR3 loop reads CASSSFSGNTIYF. DNA for the CDR3: TGTGCCAGCAGTTCATTCTCTGGAAACACCATATATTTT.

The V call is TRBV3-1 (or the pseudogene TRBV3-2), the J call TRBJ1-1, with a weak D call TRBD1 (5 bases). V was shortened by 1 base and J by 7 bases, with 16 bases between the two germline ends. Germline V gene sequence: CDR1 LGHDT, CDR2 YNNKEL (reference sequence). CDR3 length: 15 residues. CDR3 DNA sequence: TGTGCCAGCAGCCAAGGGGCGAGCAGGGTGAGTGAAGCTTTCTTT. Protein product: CASSQGASRVSEAFF.

This clone appeared a single time. This chain uses TRBV20-1 with TRBJ1-4, with D perhaps matching TRBD1 (5 bases). The germline CDR1 and CDR2 sequences are DFQATT and SNEGSKA (reference sequence). The CDR3 runs to 14 residues. Trimming took 3 bases from V and 7 from J, leaving 15 bases between them. CDR3 protein: CSASNQGVREKLFF. The CDR3 nucleotides read TGCAGTGCTAGTAACCAGGGTGTTCGTGAAAAACTGTTTTTT.

J is TRBJ1-5 and V is TRBV7-3; the D gene is possibly TRBD1 (6 bases). This CDR3 has 16 amino acids. Germline CDR1 reads SGHTA; CDR2 reads FQGTGA. Trimming stripped 3 bases from V and 5 bases from J, with 17 bases between. CDR3 residues: CASSFPRGQSDQPQHF. CDR3 DNA sequence: TGTGCCAGCAGCTTCCCCCGCGGACAGTCTGATCAGCCCCAGCATTTT.

The J gene is TRBJ1-2, the V gene TRBV5-6, with 9 bases fitting TRBD1. Trimming took 2 bases from V and 5 from J; bases not matched to a gene: 10. CDR1 is SGHDT, CDR2 YYEEEE, per germline. CDR3 length: 16 residues. The CDR3 bases are TGTGCCAGCAGCTTTACCGGGACAGGGCCATTGTATGGCTACACCTTC. This gives the protein CASSFTGTGPLYGYTF.

The chain carries TRBV5-1 and TRBJ2-3, with TRBD1 matching over 7 bases. The CDR3 length is 15 residues. V gave up 4 bases and J gave up 1 base; unmatched junction bases: 6. Germline lookup yields CDR1 SGHRS and CDR2 YFSETQ. DNA of the CDR3: TGCGCCAGCAGCCTACAGGGGAGTGGCACAGATACGCAGTATTTT. Translation: CASSLQGSGTDTQYF.

The chain couples TRBV3-1 (or the pseudogene TRBV3-2) to TRBJ1-2, with 8 bases that match TRBD1. CDR3 length: 16 amino acids. Germline CDR1 LGHDT, CDR2 YNNKEL (reference sequence). The ends lost 0 bases at V and 4 bases at J; junction bases unmatched: 7. CDR3 in amino acids: CASSQDSAGGLYGYTF. Here the CDR3 DNA reads TGTGCCAGCAGCCAAGATAGTGCAGGGGGCCTCTATGGCTACACCTTC.

The chain couples TRBV28 to TRBJ2-7; D gene ambiguous. Germline-derived CDR1 and CDR2 are MDHEN and SYDVKM. The CDR3 is made up of 12 amino acids. V was shortened by 5 bases and J by 6 bases, with 11 bases between the two germline ends. The CDR3 loop is CASSPRNLEQYF. The CDR3 nucleotides are TGTGCCAGCAGTCCCAGAAACCTCGAGCAGTACTTC.

This chain links TRBV21-1 with TRBJ1-1; the D call of TRBD1 is as the table states it, not checked on the DNA. TRBV21-1 is annotated as a pseudogene. This CDR3 comprises 12 residues. This chain's CDR3 is CASSHRATEAFF. CDR3 DNA sequence: TGTGCCAGCAGCCACAGGGCTACTGAAGCTTTCTTT.

This clone was counted between two and nine times. This CDR3 is also generated by other DNA sequences in the sample. V and J are TRBV20-1 and TRBJ1-2; D not resolved. Germline assignment: CDR1 DFQATT and CDR2 SNEGSKA (reference sequence). The CDR3 totals 12 residues. V lost 3 bases and J 4 bases, leaving 9 bases between the germline ends. In nucleotides, the CDR3 is TGCAGTGCTAGTAATCGGGGCTATGGCTACACCTTC. This codes for CSASNRGYGYTF.

Turning to this clone: Other DNA sequences in this sample translate to the same CDR3. The rearrangement joins TRBV7-2 to TRBJ1-5; unclear D gene. V was clipped by 1 base and J by 2 bases, with 6 bases between them. The CDR3 is made up of 14 amino acids. Germline values: CDR1 SGHTA, CDR2 FQGNSA. In nucleotides, the CDR3 is TGTGCCAGCAGCTTAGGTCGGGGCAATCAGCCCCAGCATTTT. It specifies CASSLGRGNQPQHF.

This clone was seen a handful of times. The rearrangement joins TRBV19 to TRBJ2-5; 7 bases agree with TRBD1. The CDR3 runs to 14 residues. V was clipped by 4 bases and J by 5 bases; unmatched bases: 7. Germline V gene lookup returns CDR1 LNHDA and CDR2 SQIVND (reference sequence). CDR3 coding DNA: TGTGCCAGTAGTACAGGGGGTGTAGCGGAGACCCAGTACTTC. This sequence encodes CASSTGGVAETQYF.

V is TRBV2 and J is TRBJ2-7; 7 bases agree with TRBD2. The V segment lost 2 bases and the J segment 7 bases; nucleotides outside the gene matches: 11. Germline CDR1 SNHLY, CDR2 FYNNEI. The CDR3 length is 15 residues. The CDR3 sequence: CASSEWEGASGEQYV. The CDR3 DNA follows: TGTGCCAGCAGTGAATGGGAGGGCGCTTCTGGAGAGCAGTACGTC.

The chain uses TRBV28 and TRBJ1-4; 8 positions agree with TRBD1. The length of the CDR3 is 14 residues. With 8 bases clipped from V and 8 bases from J, the junction kept 10 bases outside the gene matches. Germline values: CDR1 MDHEN, CDR2 SYDVKM. The CDR3 is CASGGTGLAEKLFF. In DNA, the CDR3 is TGTGCCAGCGGCGGGACAGGTCTAGCAGAAAAACTGTTTTTT. The entire variable domain, with the rest obtained from reference TRBV28 and TRBJ1-4, is as follows: DVKVTQSSRYLVKRTGEKVFLECVQDMDHENMFWYRQDPGLGLRLIYFSYDVKMKEKGDIPEGYSVSREKKERFSLILESASTNQTSMYLCASGGTGLAEKLFFGSGTQLSVL.

Here the CDR3 DNA reads TGTGCCAGCAGCGAAGCCAACACCATATATTTT. Amino acid sequence: CASSEANTIYF. The chain is built from TRBV5-6 and TRBJ1-3; D unclear. The CDR3 spans 11 residues. Germline loops: CDR1 SGHDT, CDR2 YYEEEE. V shed 4 bases and J shed 7 bases, with 6 bases lying between them.

V usage is TRBV27 and J usage is TRBJ2-7; 8 bases fit TRBD1. Germline lookup yields CDR1 MNHEY and CDR2 SMNVEV (reference sequence). V trimming: 6 bases; J trimming: 5 bases; junction bases outside the gene matches: 6. The length of the CDR3 is 13 residues. CDR3 DNA sequence: TGTGCCAGCAGCTATGCAGGGGGCGACGAGCAGTACGTC. Its protein is CASSYAGGDEQYV.

CDR3 sequence: CASSSYRDSTEAFF. The CDR3 DNA is TGTGCCAGCAGCTCTTACCGGGACAGCACTGAAGCTTTCTTT. The J gene is TRBJ1-1, the V gene TRBV7-9, with 7 positions matching TRBD1. Germline-derived CDR1 and CDR2 are SEHNR and FQNEAQ (reference sequence). The V and J ends lost 4 bases and 4 bases, in that order; junction bases with no gene match: 6. The CDR3 spans 14 residues.

This rearrangement joins TRBV7-8 to TRBJ1-2; D is ambiguous. The V end was cut by 5 bases, the J end by 2 bases, with 9 bases between. The CDR3 length is 13 residues. CDR1 is SGHVS and CDR2 is FQNEAQ in the germline V gene. The CDR3 region is CASSEYYNYGYTF. CDR3 nucleotides: TGTGCCAGCAGCGAGTATTACAACTATGGCTACACCTTC.